A selection of T cell receptor beta chains follows, all from one sample in a study of T cells after yellow fever vaccination. In TCRdb, the 5' RACE reads were re-called with MiXCR into one record per CDR3 protein. This table holds around 230,000 distinct CDR3 sequences, roughly 6.8% found once. Sequencing was performed on CD4+ T cells sorted from PBMCs, taken on the day of the yellow fever booster vaccination. Every receptor here comes from a man aged 30 to 45 who received the YFV17D yellow fever vaccine. Both conserved end residues are part of each CDR3. The order of the fields is J gene, V gene, clone size, CDR3 protein. The size entry is marked missing in some rows and otherwise reads once, few, many or a size class.

>TRBJ2-5|TRBV9|few
CASSVAGGPVETQYF
>TRBJ2-3|TRBV5-5|few
CASSFQTDTQYF
>TRBJ2-1|TRBV18|few
CASSPATSAVVGEQFF
>TRBJ2-5|TRBV11-2|many
CASSLDLRREYF
>TRBJ1-5|TRBV18|-
CASSDLRQHNQPQHF
>TRBJ2-2|TRBV9|-
CASRTGWDGTGELFF
>TRBJ1-6|TRBV10-3|many
CAIGRTGENSPLHF
>TRBJ2-1|TRBV10-3|many
CAISGGTIDLYNEQFF
>TRBJ1-2|TRBV4-3|many
CASSPREGADYGYTF
>TRBJ2-3|TRBV7-2|many
CASSLDPPDTQYF
>TRBJ2-5|TRBV20-1|many
CSADQGIETQYF
>TRBJ2-1|TRBV12-3/TRBV12-4|few
CASSPTGTNREQFF
>TRBJ2-7|TRBV20-1|few
CSAQVNLAGGFYEQYF
>TRBJ1-2|TRBV7-2|-
CASSPDRTAYGYTF
>TRBJ2-7|TRBV7-9|many
CASSLAASGGKYEQYF
>TRBJ1-4|TRBV20-1|many
CSARGANEKLFF
>TRBJ2-1|TRBV12-3/TRBV12-4|-
CASSLAGQTFNEQFF
>TRBJ1-2|TRBV6-2/TRBV6-3|many
CASSLNPTTRTGNYGYTF
>TRBJ2-1|TRBV25-1|-
CASGQGYGQFF
>TRBJ2-3|TRBV3-1|-
CASSLTGVSTDTQYF
>TRBJ2-5|TRBV5-1|few
CASSFDGRAQETQYF
>TRBJ2-1|TRBV20-1|few
CSARASRRNEQFF
>TRBJ2-5|TRBV10-3|-
CAISDPQGRFETQYF
>TRBJ2-1|TRBV3-1|many
CASSSGTGSIRLHEQFF
>TRBJ2-7|TRBV15|-
CASSRAGPIYEQYF
>TRBJ2-7|TRBV5-6|few
CASSSHTSYEQYF
>TRBJ2-7|TRBV7-9|-
CASSPWQEKAEQYF
>TRBJ1-5|TRBV24-1|-
CATSDFNQPQHF
>TRBJ2-5|TRBV20-1|-
CSARFATNQETQYF
>TRBJ2-7|TRBV7-8|-
CASSPYGTDYEQYF
>TRBJ1-2|TRBV7-9|few
CASSYHRQDGYTF
>TRBJ2-7|TRBV5-1|few
CASNEQYF
>TRBJ2-1|TRBV5-4|many
CASSLASGRSYNEQFF